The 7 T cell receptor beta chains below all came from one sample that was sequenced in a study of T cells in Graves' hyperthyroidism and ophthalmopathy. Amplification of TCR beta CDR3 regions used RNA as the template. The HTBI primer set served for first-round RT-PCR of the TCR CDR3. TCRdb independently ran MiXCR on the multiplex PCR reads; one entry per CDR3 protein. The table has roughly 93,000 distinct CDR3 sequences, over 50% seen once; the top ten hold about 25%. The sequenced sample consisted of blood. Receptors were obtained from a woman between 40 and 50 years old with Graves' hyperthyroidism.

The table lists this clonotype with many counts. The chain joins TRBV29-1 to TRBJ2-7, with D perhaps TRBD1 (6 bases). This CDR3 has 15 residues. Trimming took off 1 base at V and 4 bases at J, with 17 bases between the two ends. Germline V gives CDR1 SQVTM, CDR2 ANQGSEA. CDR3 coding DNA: TGCAGCGTTGAAGCGTTTGGTCAGGGGAGTTACGAGCAGTACTTC. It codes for CSVEAFGQGSYEQYF.

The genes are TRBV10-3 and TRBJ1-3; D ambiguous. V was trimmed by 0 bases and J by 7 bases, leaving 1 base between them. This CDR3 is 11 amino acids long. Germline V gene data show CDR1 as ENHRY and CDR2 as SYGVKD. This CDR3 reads CAISESNTIYF. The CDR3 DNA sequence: TGTGCCATCAGTGAGTCGAACACCATATATTTT.

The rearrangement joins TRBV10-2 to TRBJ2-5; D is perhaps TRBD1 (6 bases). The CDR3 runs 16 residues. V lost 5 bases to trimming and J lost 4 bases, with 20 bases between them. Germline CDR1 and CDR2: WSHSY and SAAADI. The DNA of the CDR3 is TGCGCCAGCAGTTCCATAAGGGGGACGTGGTCAGAGACCCAGTACTTC. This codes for CASSSIRGTWSETQYF.

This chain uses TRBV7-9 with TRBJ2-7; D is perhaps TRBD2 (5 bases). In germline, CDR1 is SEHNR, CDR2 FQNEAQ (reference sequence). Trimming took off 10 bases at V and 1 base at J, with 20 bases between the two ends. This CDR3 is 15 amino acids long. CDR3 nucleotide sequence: TGTGCCATCAGTGCCCAAAGACGGGGATCCTACGAGCAGTACTTC. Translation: CAISAQRRGSYEQYF. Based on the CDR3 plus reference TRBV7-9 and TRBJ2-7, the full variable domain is DTGVSQNPRHKITKRGQNVTFRCDPISEHNRLYWYRQTLGQGPEFLTYFQNEAQLEKSRLLSDRFSAERPKGSFSTLEIQRTEQGDSAMYLCAISAQRRGSYEQYFGPGTRLTVT.

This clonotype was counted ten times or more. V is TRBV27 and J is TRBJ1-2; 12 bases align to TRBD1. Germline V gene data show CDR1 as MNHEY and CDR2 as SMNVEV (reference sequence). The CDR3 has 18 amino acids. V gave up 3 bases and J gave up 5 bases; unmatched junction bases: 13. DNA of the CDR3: TGTGCCAGCAGTTTGAATGCCTGGGACAGGGGGCGCAGGTATGGCTACACCTTC. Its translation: CASSLNAWDRGRRYGYTF.

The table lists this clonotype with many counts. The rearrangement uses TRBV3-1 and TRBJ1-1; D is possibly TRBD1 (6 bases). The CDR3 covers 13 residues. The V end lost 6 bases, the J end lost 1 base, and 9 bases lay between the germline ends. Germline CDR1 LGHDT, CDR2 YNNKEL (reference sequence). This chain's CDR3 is CASRHRENTEAFF. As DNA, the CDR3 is TGTGCCAGCAGGCACAGGGAGAACACTGAAGCTTTCTTT.

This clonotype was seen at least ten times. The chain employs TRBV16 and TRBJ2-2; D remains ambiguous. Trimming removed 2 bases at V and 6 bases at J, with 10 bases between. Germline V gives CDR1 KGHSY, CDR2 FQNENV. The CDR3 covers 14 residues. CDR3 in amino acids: CASSQRSDPGELFF. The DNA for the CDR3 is TGTGCCAGCAGCCAACGGTCGGATCCCGGGGAGCTGTTTTTT.